The TCR beta chain under discussion was sequenced for a study of T cells after yellow fever vaccination. CDR1 is MNHEY, CDR2 SMNVEV, per germline (reference sequence). V lost 5 bases and J 4 bases, leaving 21 bases between the germline ends. There are 16 residues in the CDR3. MiXCR, run by TCRdb on the 5' RACE reads, gives a single entry per CDR3 protein. The repertoire holds about 400,000 distinct CDR3 sequences, around a tenth seen once, with around 18% in the top ten. This clonotype was seen only a few times. Sequences were derived from PBMCs, sampled on the day of the first yellow fever vaccination. This sequence was found in a man between 18 and 29 years old who received the YFV17D yellow fever vaccine. V usage is TRBV27 and J usage is TRBJ2-7; a weak D match, TRBD1 (6 bases). The CDR3 region is CASSLQGDRIEYEQYF. CDR3 bases: TGTGCCAGCAGTCTACAGGGTGACAGGATCGAGTACGAGCAGTACTTC.